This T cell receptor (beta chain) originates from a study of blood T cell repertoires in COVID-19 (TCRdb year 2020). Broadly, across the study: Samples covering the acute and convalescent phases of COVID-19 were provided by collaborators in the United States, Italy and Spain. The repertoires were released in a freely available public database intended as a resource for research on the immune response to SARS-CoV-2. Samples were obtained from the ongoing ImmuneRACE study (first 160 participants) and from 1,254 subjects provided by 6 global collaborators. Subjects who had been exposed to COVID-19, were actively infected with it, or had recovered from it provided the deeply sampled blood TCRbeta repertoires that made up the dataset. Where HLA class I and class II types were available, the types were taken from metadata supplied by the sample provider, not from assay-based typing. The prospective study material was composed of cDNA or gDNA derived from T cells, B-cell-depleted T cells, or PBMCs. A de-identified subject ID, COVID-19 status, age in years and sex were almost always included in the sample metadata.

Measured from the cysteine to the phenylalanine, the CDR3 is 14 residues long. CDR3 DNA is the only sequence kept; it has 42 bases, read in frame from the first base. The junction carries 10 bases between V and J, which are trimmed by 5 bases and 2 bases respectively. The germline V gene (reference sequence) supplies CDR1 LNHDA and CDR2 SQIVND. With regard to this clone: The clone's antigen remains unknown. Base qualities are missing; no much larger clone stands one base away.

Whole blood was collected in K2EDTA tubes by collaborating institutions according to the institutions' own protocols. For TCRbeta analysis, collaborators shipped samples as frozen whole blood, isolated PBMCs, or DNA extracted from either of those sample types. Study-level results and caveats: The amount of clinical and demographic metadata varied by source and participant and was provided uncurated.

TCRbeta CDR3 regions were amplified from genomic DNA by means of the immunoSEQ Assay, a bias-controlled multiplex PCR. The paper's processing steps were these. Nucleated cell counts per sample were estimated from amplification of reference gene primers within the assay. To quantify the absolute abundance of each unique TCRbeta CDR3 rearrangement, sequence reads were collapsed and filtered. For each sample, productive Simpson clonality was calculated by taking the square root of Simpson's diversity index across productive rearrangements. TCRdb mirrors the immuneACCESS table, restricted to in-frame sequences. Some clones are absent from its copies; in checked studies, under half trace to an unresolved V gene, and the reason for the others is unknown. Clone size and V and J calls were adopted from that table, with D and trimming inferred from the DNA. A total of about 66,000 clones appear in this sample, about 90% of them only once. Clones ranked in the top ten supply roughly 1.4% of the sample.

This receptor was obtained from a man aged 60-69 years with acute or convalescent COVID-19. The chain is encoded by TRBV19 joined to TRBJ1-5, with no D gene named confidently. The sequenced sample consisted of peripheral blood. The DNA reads TGTGCCAGTAGTCCTTCCGCGGGCAATCAGCCCCAGCATTTT. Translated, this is CASSPSAGNQPQHF.